This T cell receptor beta chain emerged from a study of T-cell reconstitution after alpha-beta-depleted transplantation in children. Trimming took 5 bases from V and 1 from J, leaving 11 bases between them. The CDR3 is 13 amino acids. Germline lookup yields CDR1 GTSNPN and CDR2 SVGIG (reference sequence). It was with unique molecular identifiers that the TCRbeta library was prepared. In TCRdb, the PCR reads were re-called with MiXCR into one record per CDR3 protein. The sample has about 640,000 distinct CDR3 sequences; over 10% are singletons. The starting material was PBMCs, mostly from graft donor cells, obtained 360 days after TCRalphabeta/CD19-depleted stem cell transplant. The sequence came from a male patient between 5 and 17 years old who had a stem cell transplant for acute myeloid leukemia, so the T cells may come from the graft donor. V and J are TRBV30 and TRBJ2-5; D not resolved. The CDR3 DNA follows: TGTGCCTGGTCTCAACATGTCCAAGAGACCCAGTACTTC. Translating it yields CAWSQHVQETQYF.